The rows below give T cell receptor beta chains drawn from one sample of a study of T cell responses to AZD1222 COVID-19 vaccine. Profiled with immunoSEQ multiplex PCR; TCRdb holds only in-frame clones, not every one. Seen here are around 150,000 clones, approximately 90% observed once, and the top ten hold 1.3%. Sequenced here: peripheral blood, sampled 28 days after the second AZD1222 dose. Receptors originate from an adult who received the AZD1222 COVID-19 vaccine. Each CDR3 is given without its conserved first and last residue. The order of the fields is J gene, V gene, clone size, CDR3 protein. Clone size is given for some rows only: seen once, a few or many times, or a class if the clone is expanded.

j_call: TRBJ1-2; v_call: TRBV5-1; clone_size: .; cdr3_aa: ASSLDRYGYT
j_call: TRBJ1-1; v_call: TRBV27; clone_size: .; cdr3_aa: ASSFNRANTEAF
j_call: TRBJ1-3; v_call: TRBV6-5; clone_size: .; cdr3_aa: ASSDSSRGTIY
j_call: TRBJ1-2; v_call: TRBV19; clone_size: .; cdr3_aa: ATLNRDRGIGGYT
j_call: TRBJ1-2; v_call: TRBV7-2; clone_size: once; cdr3_aa: ASSSREANYGYT
j_call: TRBJ2-1; v_call: TRBV7-9; clone_size: .; cdr3_aa: ASSLDLLPQF
j_call: TRBJ2-7; v_call: TRBV5-1; clone_size: few; cdr3_aa: ASSSTDHPYEQY
j_call: TRBJ2-7; v_call: TRBV10-3; clone_size: .; cdr3_aa: AISESPGRRYEQY
j_call: TRBJ2-7; v_call: TRBV6-6; clone_size: .; cdr3_aa: ASSYSQGPVGEQY
j_call: TRBJ2-5; v_call: TRBV5-5; clone_size: .; cdr3_aa: ASSLFRGQETQY
j_call: TRBJ2-3; v_call: TRBV9; clone_size: .; cdr3_aa: ASSVELGSTDTQY
j_call: TRBJ1-1; v_call: TRBV15; clone_size: .; cdr3_aa: ATSRGAEAF
j_call: TRBJ1-2; v_call: TRBV5-6; clone_size: .; cdr3_aa: ASSSEMSVPLGYT
j_call: TRBJ2-5; v_call: TRBV7-9; clone_size: .; cdr3_aa: ASSLWTGATQETQY
j_call: TRBJ2-2; v_call: TRBV6-4; clone_size: .; cdr3_aa: ASSGRGAGELF